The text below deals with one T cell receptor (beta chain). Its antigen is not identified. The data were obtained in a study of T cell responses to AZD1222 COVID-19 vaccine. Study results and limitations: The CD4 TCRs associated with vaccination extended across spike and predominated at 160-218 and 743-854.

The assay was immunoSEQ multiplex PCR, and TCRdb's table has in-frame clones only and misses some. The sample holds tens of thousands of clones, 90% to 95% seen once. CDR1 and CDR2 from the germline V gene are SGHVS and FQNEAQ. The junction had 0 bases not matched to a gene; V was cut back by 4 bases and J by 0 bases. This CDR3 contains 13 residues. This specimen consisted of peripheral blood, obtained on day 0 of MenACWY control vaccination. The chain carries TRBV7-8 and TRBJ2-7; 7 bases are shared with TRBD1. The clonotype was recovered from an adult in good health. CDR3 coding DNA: TGTGCCAGCAGCTGGGACAGCTCCTACGAGCAGTACTTC. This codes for CASSWDSSYEQYF. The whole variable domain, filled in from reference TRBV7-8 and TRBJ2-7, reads GAGVSQSPRYKVAKRGQDVALRCDPISGHVSLFWYQQALGQGPEFLTYFQNEAQLDKSGLPSDRFFAERPEGSVSTLKIQRTQQEDSAVYLCASSWDSSYEQYFGPGTRLTVT.